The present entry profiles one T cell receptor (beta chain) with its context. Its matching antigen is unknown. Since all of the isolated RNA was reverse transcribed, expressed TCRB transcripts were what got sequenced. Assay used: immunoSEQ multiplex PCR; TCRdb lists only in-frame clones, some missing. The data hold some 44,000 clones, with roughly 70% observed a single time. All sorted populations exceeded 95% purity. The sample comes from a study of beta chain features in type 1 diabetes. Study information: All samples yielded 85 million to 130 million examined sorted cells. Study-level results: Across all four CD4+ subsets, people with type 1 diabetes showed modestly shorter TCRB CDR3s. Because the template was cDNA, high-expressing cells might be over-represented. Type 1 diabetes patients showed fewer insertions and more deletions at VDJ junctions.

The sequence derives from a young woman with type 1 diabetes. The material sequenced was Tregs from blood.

The CDR3 reads CSVLSGGPGTWEQYF. The CDR3 DNA reads TGCAGCGTTCTCTCGGGGGGGCCGGGTACGTGGGAGCAGTACTTC. The chain joins TRBV29-1 to TRBJ2-7; 8 bases agree with TRBD2. This CDR3 spans 15 amino acids. Trimming took 5 bases from V and 7 from J; bases not matched to a gene: 16. Germline-derived CDR1 and CDR2 are SQVTM and ANQGSEA.